This TCR beta chain comes out of a study of control samples from healthy donors and cancer patients. The CDR3 is 13 residues long. The V end was cut by 2 bases, the J end by 7 bases, with 9 bases between. Germline assignment: CDR1 MNHNY and CDR2 SVGAGI (reference sequence). This table comes from immunoSEQ multiplex PCR, and its TCRdb copy is limited to in-frame clones, with some not included. The table records 130,000 or so clones, over 75% of them present only once. The rearrangement uses TRBV6-6 and TRBJ1-5; tentative D call: TRBD1 (6 bases). The TCR sequence derives from a man aged 45-65 years in good health. Sequenced input: blood. This chain's CDR3 is CASSYGGSQPQHF. The DNA for the CDR3 is TGTGCCAGCAGTTACGGGGGCAGCCAGCCCCAGCATTTT.